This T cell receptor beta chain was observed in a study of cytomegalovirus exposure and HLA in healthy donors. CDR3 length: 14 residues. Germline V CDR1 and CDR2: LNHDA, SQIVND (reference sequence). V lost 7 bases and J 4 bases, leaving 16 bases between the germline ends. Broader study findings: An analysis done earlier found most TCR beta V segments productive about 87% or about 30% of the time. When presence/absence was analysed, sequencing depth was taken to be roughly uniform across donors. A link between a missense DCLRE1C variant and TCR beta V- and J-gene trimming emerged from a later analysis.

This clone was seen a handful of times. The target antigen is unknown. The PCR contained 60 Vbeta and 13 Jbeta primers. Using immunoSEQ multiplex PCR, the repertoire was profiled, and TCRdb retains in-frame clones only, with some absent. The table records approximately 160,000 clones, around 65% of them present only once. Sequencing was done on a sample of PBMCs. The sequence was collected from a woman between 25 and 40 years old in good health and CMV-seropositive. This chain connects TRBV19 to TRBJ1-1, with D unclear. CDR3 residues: CASNRRAEATEAFF. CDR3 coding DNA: TGTGCCAGTAATCGGCGGGCAGAAGCCACTGAAGCTTTCTTT.